This is a list of T cell receptor beta chains from one sample in a study of CD8 T cells in ankylosing spondylitis. MiXCR, applied by TCRdb to the 5' RACE reads, yields one record per CDR3 protein. The data hold some 29,000 distinct CDR3 sequences, with 7.2% observed a single time. Sequenced material: blood, either unsorted or a sorted T cell fraction (not recorded which). These receptors were collected from a male donor with ankylosing spondylitis or in good health (not recorded which). Each CDR3 is given with its conserved first and last residue. D genes are given only for firm matches. Size values are once, few and many counts, or a class for expanded clones, and some rows have none.

NA	TRBV27	many	TRBJ1-1	TGTGCCAGCAGTCCACCACAGGGTCCGGGCACTGAAGCTTTCTTT	CASSPPQGPGTEAFF
NA	TRBV28	many	TRBJ2-5	TGTGCCAGCAGTTTTACGACCCCAGAGACCCAGTACTTC	CASSFTTPETQYF
TRBD2	TRBV27	many	TRBJ2-2	TGTGCCAGCAGTTACAGACTAGCGGGGGCTGCTAACACCGGGGAGCTGTTTTTT	CASSYRLAGAANTGELFF
TRBD2	TRBV12-3/TRBV12-4	many	TRBJ2-1	TGTGCCAGCAGTTGGGTTAGCGGGAATGAGCAGTTCTTC	CASSWVSGNEQFF
NA	TRBV5-1	NA	TRBJ2-6	TGCGCCAGCAGCCCATCGACTGGGGCCAACCTCCTGACTTTC	CASSPSTGANLLTF
TRBD1	TRBV6-5	NA	TRBJ1-5	TGTGCCAGCAGTTACGGACAGGGGCCCCAGCATTTT	CASSYGQGPQHF
NA	TRBV5-5	many	TRBJ2-5	TGTGCCAGCAGCTTATTTGGGGGAAAAGAGACCCAGTACTTC	CASSLFGGKETQYF
NA	TRBV2	many	TRBJ2-1	TGTGCCAGTGGGCTAAACTCCTACAATGAGCAGTTCTTC	CASGLNSYNEQFF
TRBD1	TRBV6-1	many	TRBJ1-2	TGTGCCAGCAAAAAACGTGCGCGTTCAGGGGGCGCCGATGGCTACACCTTC	CASKKRARSGGADGYTF
NA	TRBV30	once	TRBJ2-7	TGTGCCTGGAGTGTCGGCAGACCCTACGAGCAGTACTTC	CAWSVGRPYEQYF
NA	TRBV5-1	many	TRBJ2-5	TGCGCCAGCAGCCCTTCGCTAGGGGTAGGGCAAGAGACCCAGTACTTC	CASSPSLGVGQETQYF
TRBD2	TRBV7-8	many	TRBJ2-7	TGTGCCAGCAGTCCTAGAGCGGGAGGGACTTACGAGCAGTACTTC	CASSPRAGGTYEQYF
TRBD1	TRBV28	NA	TRBJ1-1	TGTGCCAGCAGTTTACACCCGGCCAGGGGGACTGAAGCTTTCTTT	CASSLHPARGTEAFF
TRBD2	TRBV20-1	many	TRBJ2-1	TGCAGTGCTAGAGATCCGGGACTAGCGGGGGCTGATGAGCAGTTCTTC	CSARDPGLAGADEQFF
NA	TRBV28	many	TRBJ2-3	TGTGCCAGCAGTTCGTCAACAAGGACGCAGTATTTT	CASSSSTRTQYF
NA	TRBV20-1	many	TRBJ2-2	TGCAGTGCTAGAAATATTCGGGAGACCGGGGAGCTGTTTTTT	CSARNIRETGELFF
NA	TRBV11-3	few	TRBJ2-1	TGTGCCAGCAGCCCCTCCAGGGGAGCACCCTACAATGAGCAGTTCTTC	CASSPSRGAPYNEQFF
NA	TRBV18	many	TRBJ2-1	TGTGCCAGCTCACCTCTTAGCGCGGGCAATGAGCAGTTCTTC	CASSPLSAGNEQFF
NA	TRBV7-2	NA	TRBJ1-1	TGTGCCAGCAGCTTGATGGGGGCGGCGAACACTGAAGCTTTCTTT	CASSLMGAANTEAFF
NA	TRBV20-1	NA	TRBJ1-1	TGCAGTGCTACCGGGGGGGCTGAAGCTTTCTTT	CSATGGAEAFF
TRBD1	TRBV24-1	many	TRBJ2-1	TGTGCCACCAGTGACTTCCGGGACAGGAGCAAAAATGAGCAGTTCTTC	CATSDFRDRSKNEQFF
TRBD2	TRBV3-1	many	TRBJ2-1	TGTGCCAGCAGCCAGGAGCGGGAGGGCCGGGATGAGCAGTTCTTC	CASSQEREGRDEQFF
NA	TRBV27	many	TRBJ2-7	TGTGCCAGCAGTTTATCGCTAGAATCCTACGAGCAGTACTTC	CASSLSLESYEQYF
TRBD1	TRBV20-1	many	TRBJ2-7	TGCAGTGCTAGAGATGCGCAGGGGGCGCATCTGTACGAGCAGTACTTC	CSARDAQGAHLYEQYF
NA	TRBV5-1	NA	TRBJ2-2	TGCGCCAGCAGCTGGAACAGAGACACCGGGGAGCTGTTTTTT	CASSWNRDTGELFF
NA	TRBV24-1	many	TRBJ2-2	TGTGCCACCCGACACCCGAACACCGGGGAGCTGTTTTTT	CATRHPNTGELFF
TRBD2	TRBV10-3	many	TRBJ2-1	TGTGCCATCAGATTAACCGGGACTAGTGCTAATGAGCAGTTCTTC	CAIRLTGTSANEQFF
NA	TRBV2	few	TRBJ2-5	TGTGCCAGCGGGCCCTTGGGGGAGACCCAGTACTTC	CASGPLGETQYF
TRBD1	TRBV3-1	many	TRBJ1-2	TGTGCCAGCAGCGGGGGGACAGGGGGTTATGGCTACACCTTC	CASSGGTGGYGYTF
NA	TRBV5-5	many	TRBJ2-1	TGTGCCAGCAGCTTGGTGTTCAATGAGCAGTTCTTC	CASSLVFNEQFF
NA	TRBV28	many	TRBJ2-4	TGTGCCAGCAGTTCGCCTAGTACTACGAGAGCCAAAAACATTCAGTACTTC	CASSSPSTTRAKNIQYF
TRBD1	TRBV9	many	TRBJ2-2	TGTGCCAGCAGCGCGACAGGGGTGAACACCGGGGAGCTGTTTTTT	CASSATGVNTGELFF
NA	TRBV28	NA	TRBJ2-5	TGTGCCAGCAGGTACCGGTGGTTAGAGACCCAGTACTTC	CASRYRWLETQYF
NA	TRBV12-3/TRBV12-4	many	TRBJ1-1	TGTGCCAGCAGTTTAATGGGGGACACTGAAGCTTTCTTT	CASSLMGDTEAFF
TRBD2	TRBV20-1	many	TRBJ2-2	TGCAGTGCTAGCGGGAGGGGGGACCACGGGGAGCTGTTTTTT	CSASGRGDHGELFF
NA	TRBV23-1	NA	TRBJ2-2	TGCGCCAGCAGTCAATGGGCCGGGCGTCCCGGGGAGCTGTTTTTT	CASSQWAGRPGELFF
NA	TRBV20-1	few	TRBJ2-7	TGCAGTGCGGACGGTTACGAGCAGTACTTC	CSADGYEQYF
TRBD2	TRBV24-1	many	TRBJ2-3	TGTGCCACCAGTGATTTCACTAGCGTAGATACGCAGTATTTT	CATSDFTSVDTQYF
NA	TRBV7-7	many	TRBJ2-1	TGTGCTAGCAGCGTGGCCGGGGTCAATGAGCAGTTCTTC	CASSVAGVNEQFF
NA	TRBV7-6	many	TRBJ2-1	TGTGCCAGCAGCTTACATTCGCGGGATGAGCAGTTCTTC	CASSLHSRDEQFF